This T cell receptor (beta chain) was observed in a study of beta chain features in type 1 diabetes. Study conclusions and caveats: Among patients with Type 1 diabetes, TCRB CDR3s were moderately but significantly shorter in every one of the four CD4+ subsets.

The germline V gene has CDR1 LNHNV and CDR2 YYDKDF (reference sequence). The CDR3 consists of 16 residues. V shed 0 bases and J 8 bases; nucleotides not matched to a gene: 7. This clone has ten or more counts. Its antigen remains unknown. Expressed TCRB transcripts were sequenced because the isolated RNA had all been reverse transcribed beforehand. Sequencing used immunoSEQ multiplex PCR; TCRdb keeps in-frame clones, though not all of them. The sample holds roughly 150,000 clones, 8% to 8.5% seen once. What was sequenced was central memory CD4+ T cells from blood. V is TRBV15 and J is TRBJ2-1; 10 nucleotides line up with TRBD1. The clonotype was recovered from a woman younger than 35 with type 1 diabetes. CDR3 sequence reads: CATSREGGQGSYEQFF. The CDR3 DNA is TGTGCCACCAGCAGAGAAGGGGGACAGGGGAGCTATGAGCAGTTCTTC. The whole variable domain, filled in from reference TRBV15 and TRBJ2-1, reads DAMVIQNPRYQVTQFGKPVTLSCSQTLNHNVMYWYQQKSSQAPKLLFHYYDKDFNNEADTPDNFQSRRPNTSFCFLDIRSPGLGDTAMYLCATSREGGQGSYEQFFGPGTRLTVL.